The table lists the clone carrying this T cell receptor (beta chain) with a few counts. Relative to the germline gene, one junction end is altered; a read error may explain this. The data are from a study of metastatic and nonmetastatic thyroid tumors. The V gene's germline CDR1 is MDHEN and CDR2 SYDVKM. CDR3 size: 14 residues. No treatment had been given to any patient before thyroid surgery. Using MiXCR, TCRdb re-called clones from the PCR reads. The sample includes about 8,100 clones, roughly 23% of them seen just once. The rearrangement joins TRBV28 to TRBJ1-4, with 7 bases aligning to TRBD1. This receptor was obtained from a female donor with papillary thyroid cancer or a benign thyroid nodule (not recorded which). Some clones in this sample may be carry-over from other donors' samples. The sequenced sample consisted of tumor tissue. The CDR3 sequence: CASSFRGEEEKLFF. The CDR3 bases are TGTGCCAGCAGTTTCAGGGGGGAGGAAGAAAAACTGTTCTTT.